Below are 18 T cell receptor beta chains sequenced from a single sample in a study of tumour-infiltrating T cells in Burkitt lymphoma (dated by TCRdb to 2020 to 2022). Receptor amplification or capture employed the immunoSEQ multiplex PCR assay. TCRdb took this table from immuneACCESS and kept in-frame rearrangements with V and J called. Such tables lack part of the clones; where checked against another copy, unresolved V genes explain under half of the gap, and the rest is unexplained. For this sample there are thousands of clones; 62% appear just once. The biggest ten clones account for just over 5.5% of the sample. The sequencing input was tumor tissue. All receptors come from a human donor with diffuse large B-cell lymphoma.

The chain couples TRBV28 to TRBJ1-1; the D is unclear. CDR1 is MDHEN and CDR2 is SYDVKM in the germline V gene. Trimming left V 3 bases short and J 1 base short, with 9 bases between. The CDR3 loop spans 14 amino acids. The CDR3 here is CASSFSRKNTEAFF. CDR3 nucleotides: TGTGCCAGCAGTTTCAGTAGGAAGAACACTGAAGCTTTCTTT.

CDR3 amino acids: CASRRMNTEAFF. The CDR3, as DNA: TGTGCCAGCCGACGTATGAACACTGAAGCTTTCTTT. The genes are TRBV2 and TRBJ1-1; D gene ambiguous. Germline CDR1 SNHLY, CDR2 FYNNEI. The V and J ends lost 8 bases and 0 bases respectively, with 7 bases between them. CDR3 length: 12 residues.

This chain connects TRBV7-2 to TRBJ1-1, with 9 bases fitting TRBD1. CDR3 length: 15 amino acids. CDR1 and CDR2 (germline): SGHTA, FQGNSA. V gave up 1 base and J gave up 10 bases; unmatched junction bases: 10. In DNA, the CDR3 is TGTGCCAGCAGCTTAGGGATGCCGGGACAGGGAGCAGCTTTCTTT. Protein: CASSLGMPGQGAAFF.

The rearrangement uses TRBV5-4 and TRBJ1-1; D might be TRBD1 (5 bases). CDR1 is SGHNT, CDR2 YYREEE, per germline (reference sequence). Trimming took off 3 bases at V and 3 bases at J, with 12 bases between the two ends. The CDR3 has 14 residues. CDR3: CASSSGPVDTEAFF. CDR3 DNA: TGTGCCAGCAGCTCGGGGCCAGTTGACACTGAAGCTTTCTTT. Drawing the rest from reference TRBV5-4 and TRBJ1-1, the complete variable domain is ETGVTQSPTHLIKTRGQQVTLRCSSQSGHNTVSWYQQALGQGPQFIFQYYREEENGRGNFPPRFSGLQFPNYSSELNVNALELDDSALYLCASSSGPVDTEAFFGQGTRLTVV.

This clone was found a few times. This chain joins TRBV7-2 and TRBJ1-5; D is undetermined. The V and J ends lost 0 bases and 11 bases respectively, with 17 bases between them. The CDR3 runs 15 residues. The V gene's germline CDR1 is SGHTA and CDR2 FQGNSA. The CDR3 coding sequence is TGTGCCAGCAGCTTAGCGTCCTTGTCCGGTGGGGCCCAGCATTTT. Translation gives CASSLASLSGGAQHF.

This clone was picked up a small number of times. The rearrangement joins TRBV2 to TRBJ2-3; D ambiguous. V lost 4 bases, J lost 4 bases, and 6 bases lay in between. Germline-derived CDR1 and CDR2 are SNHLY and FYNNEI. The CDR3 is 12 residues long. The DNA for the CDR3 is TGTGCCAGCAGTGGGTTTTCAGATACGCAGTATTTT. Translation gives CASSGFSDTQYF. Full variable domain (outside the CDR3, taken from reference TRBV2 and TRBJ2-3): EPEVTQTPSHQVTQMGQEVILRCVPISNHLYFYWYRQILGQKVEFLVSFYNNEISEKSEIFDDQFSVERPDGSNFTLKIRSTKLEDSAMYFCASSGFSDTQYFGPGTRLTVL.

In its sample, this clone was seen a few times. This rearrangement joins TRBV5-1 to TRBJ1-1; D gene unclear. CDR1 SGHRS and CDR2 YFSETQ come from the germline V gene. V gave up 5 bases and J gave up 0 bases, with 2 bases separating them. The CDR3 length is 11 residues. CDR3 DNA: TGCGCCAGCAGGATGAACACTGAAGCTTTCTTT. Translating gives CASRMNTEAFF.

This clone was observed once. The rearrangement joins TRBV6-6 to TRBJ2-1; maybe TRBD2 (5 bases). CDR3 size: 12 residues. Between the trimmed V and J ends, which lost 2 bases and 6 bases, there was a span of 5 bases. Germline lookup yields CDR1 MNHNY and CDR2 SVGAGI (reference sequence). CDR3: CASSYAGNEQFF. The CDR3, as DNA: TGTGCCAGCAGTTACGCGGGCAATGAGCAGTTCTTC.

This chain joins TRBV11-2 and TRBJ2-5; unclear D gene. Looked up from germline, CDR1 is SGHAT and CDR2 is FQNNGV. The CDR3 consists of 11 residues. Trimming took off 2 bases at V and 5 bases at J, with 3 bases between the two ends. CDR3 nucleotide sequence: TGTGCCAGCAGCTTACTCGAGACCCAGTACTTC. Amino acids: CASSLLETQYF.

The rearrangement links TRBV6-6 to TRBJ1-4; maybe TRBD1 (5 bases). V lost 2 bases and J lost 8, with 12 bases in between. This CDR3 region has 14 residues. Germline V lookup: CDR1 MNHNY, CDR2 SVGAGI (reference sequence). The CDR3 sequence: CASSYGGEVEKLFF. CDR3 DNA sequence: TGTGCCAGCAGTTACGGGGGGGAGGTGGAAAAACTGTTTTTT.

The chain is built from TRBV5-1 and TRBJ2-5, with 7 bases that match TRBD2. Unmatched junction bases numbered 7, after V lost 5 bases and J lost 3 bases. The germline gives CDR1 SGHRS, CDR2 YFSETQ. The CDR3 sequence is 14 residues long. CDR3 DNA sequence: TGCGCCAGCAGTTTGAGCGGGGTCAAAGAGACCCAGTACTTC. Translating gives CASSLSGVKETQYF.

The rearrangement uses TRBV5-4 and TRBJ1-2; a weak D match, TRBD1 (5 bases). The V gene lost 4 bases and the J gene lost 5 bases, with 9 bases spanning the gap. CDR3 length equals 12 residues. Germline values: CDR1 SGHNT, CDR2 YYREEE (reference sequence). The CDR3 DNA follows: TGTGCCAGCAGCCAACGGGGGTATGGCTACACCTTC. It translates to CASSQRGYGYTF. Full variable domain (rest looked up from reference TRBV5-4 and TRBJ1-2): ETGVTQSPTHLIKTRGQQVTLRCSSQSGHNTVSWYQQALGQGPQFIFQYYREEENGRGNFPPRFSGLQFPNYSSELNVNALELDDSALYLCASSQRGYGYTFGSGTRLTVV.

This clone was counted only a few times. The chain is built from TRBV28 and TRBJ2-7; no clear D gene. This CDR3 contains 13 residues. Trimming took 8 bases from V and 3 from J, leaving 14 bases between them. Germline CDR1 reads MDHEN; CDR2 reads SYDVKM. The CDR3 reads CASAPTVSYEQYF. The CDR3 nucleotides are TGTGCCAGCGCCCCTACAGTGAGCTACGAGCAGTACTTC. The full variable domain, its missing parts supplied by reference TRBV28 and TRBJ2-7, is DVKVTQSSRYLVKRTGEKVFLECVQDMDHENMFWYRQDPGLGLRLIYFSYDVKMKEKGDIPEGYSVSREKKERFSLILESASTNQTSMYLCASAPTVSYEQYFGPGTRLTVT.

Within the sample, this clone is medium-sized. The chain uses TRBV7-9 and TRBJ1-1; D unclear. Germline CDR1 SEHNR, CDR2 FQNEAQ (reference sequence). Deletions cut 0 bases from V and 0 bases from J, with 17 bases between. There are 18 residues in the CDR3. The DNA of the CDR3 is TGTGCCAGCAGCTTAGCGCGGGAGGTGGACGCTTTGAACACTGAAGCTTTCTTT. As protein: CASSLAREVDALNTEAFF.

V gene TRBV30 combines with J gene TRBJ1-3, with D perhaps matching TRBD1 (6 bases). This CDR3 region has 13 residues. CDR1 is GTSNPN, CDR2 SVGIG, per germline (reference sequence). V lost 2 bases and J 4 bases, leaving 9 bases between the germline ends. The CDR3 DNA reads TGTGCCTGGAGTACGGGGACAGGAAACACCATATATTTT. The encoded protein is CAWSTGTGNTIYF.

V gene TRBV13 combines with J gene TRBJ1-1; weak D call: TRBD1 (6 bases). The germline V gene encodes CDR1 PRHDT and CDR2 FYEKMQ (reference sequence). V was clipped by 10 bases and J by 3 bases, with 21 bases between them. This CDR3 has 15 residues. The CDR3 loop is CATMGGERGDTEAFF. Here the CDR3 DNA reads TGTGCCACCATGGGAGGGGAAAGGGGGGACACTGAAGCTTTCTTT.

The V call is TRBV4-1, the J call TRBJ1-5; no reliable D call. CDR1 is MGHRA, CDR2 YSYEKL, per germline. The CDR3 sequence is 15 residues long. V was pared by 1 base and J by 0 bases, with 7 bases between. DNA for the CDR3: TGCGCCAGCAGCCAAGTGGCTTATAGCAATCAGCCCCAGCATTTT. It translates to CASSQVAYSNQPQHF.

This clone was detected only a few times. The rearrangement joins TRBV4-1 to TRBJ1-2; maybe TRBD1 (5 bases). Germline CDR1 reads MGHRA; CDR2 reads YSYEKL. The CDR3 has 13 residues. Trimming removed 5 bases from V and 2 bases from J, with 9 bases in between. In DNA form, the CDR3 reads TGCGCCAGCAGCTACCAGGGCAACTATGGCTACACCTTC. Amino acids: CASSYQGNYGYTF.